The sequence of this T cell receptor (beta chain) was determined in a study of T cell repertoires in cytomegalovirus infection. Study-level information: Public TCR beta signature analysis indicated the presence of both CMV infection and matching HLA type.

Germline V gives CDR1 SEHNR, CDR2 FQNEAQ (reference sequence). Losses at the gene ends were 1 base for V and 9 bases for J; bases not matched to a gene: 0. The CDR3 is 14 residues long. Each CDR3 protein gets one entry after TCRdb re-called the reads with MiXCR. This table has 550,000 to 850,000 distinct CDR3 sequences, roughly a third appearing once. This clonotype was detected many times. The antigen is unknown. Sample: cultured PBMCs, taken from culture after CMV antigen stimulation. The sequence was collected from a human donor in good health (CMV status not recorded). Some clones in this sample may be carry-over from other donors' samples. The chain couples TRBV7-9 to TRBJ1-6; TRBD1 matches 10 bases. CDR3 nucleotide sequence: TGTGCCAGCAGCTTAGGGGACAGGGGTTCACCCCTCCACTTT. This encodes CASSLGDRGSPLHF.